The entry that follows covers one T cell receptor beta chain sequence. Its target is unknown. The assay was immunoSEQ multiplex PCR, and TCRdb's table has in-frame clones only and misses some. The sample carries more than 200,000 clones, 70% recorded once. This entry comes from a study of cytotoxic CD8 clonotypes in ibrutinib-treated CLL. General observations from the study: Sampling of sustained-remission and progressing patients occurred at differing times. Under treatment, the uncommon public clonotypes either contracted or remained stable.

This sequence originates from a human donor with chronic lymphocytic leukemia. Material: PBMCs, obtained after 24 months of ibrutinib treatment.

The CDR3 region is CASSLRFMGYTF. CDR3 sequence (DNA): TGTGCCAGCAGTCTTCGATTTATGGGCTACACCTTC. J is TRBJ1-2 and V is TRBV2; unclear D gene. Germline values: CDR1 SNHLY, CDR2 FYNNEI. Trimming took 5 bases from V and 8 from J, leaving 12 bases between them. CDR3 length: 12 amino acids. Full variable domain (remainder filled in from reference TRBV2 and TRBJ1-2): EPEVTQTPSHQVTQMGQEVILRCVPISNHLYFYWYRQILGQKVEFLVSFYNNEISEKSEIFDDQFSVERPDGSNFTLKIRSTKLEDSAMYFCASSLRFMGYTFGSGTRLTVV.